A selection of T cell receptor beta chains follows, all from one sample in a study of blood T cell repertoires in COVID-19. The data were produced by immunoSEQ multiplex PCR, yet TCRdb's version contains in-frame clones alone and is incomplete. Here the sample spans around 200,000 clones, 70% to 90% being singletons. Sample: PBMCs or T cells enriched from blood (not recorded which). The receptors shown here come from a woman aged 50 to 65 in a cohort exposed to, infected with or recovered from COVID-19 (not recorded which). Both conserved end residues are trimmed from each CDR3. The size field is filled for only some rows; it gives once, few, many or a size class.

cdr3_length: 12; clone_size: .; v_call: TRBV11-2; cdr3_aa: ASSAQGAGDEAF
cdr3_length: 14; clone_size: once; v_call: TRBV7-9; cdr3_aa: ASSAWDRGRESEAF
cdr3_length: 14; clone_size: .; v_call: TRBV18; cdr3_aa: ASSPQFSGTRGEQF
cdr3_length: 12; clone_size: .; v_call: TRBV19; cdr3_aa: ASSPGTGQETQY
cdr3_length: 14; clone_size: .; v_call: TRBV14; cdr3_aa: ASSQGSWRLNTEAF
cdr3_length: 13; clone_size: .; v_call: TRBV7-6; cdr3_aa: ASSPRQGLNTEAF
cdr3_length: 13; clone_size: few; v_call: TRBV11-2; cdr3_aa: ASRSQDYATTEAF
cdr3_length: 13; clone_size: .; v_call: TRBV7-2; cdr3_aa: ASSSGRGSVNTIY
cdr3_length: 14; clone_size: few; v_call: TRBV5-1; cdr3_aa: ASSQDAQGSGNTIY
cdr3_length: 17; clone_size: once; v_call: TRBV4-3; cdr3_aa: ASSQRKIAGPTIYNEQF
cdr3_length: 12; clone_size: .; v_call: TRBV4-3; cdr3_aa: ASSQERVSTEAF
cdr3_length: 10; clone_size: .; v_call: TRBV28; cdr3_aa: ASSLVLQPQH
cdr3_length: 11; clone_size: .; v_call: TRBV2; cdr3_aa: ASIMDRDQPQH
cdr3_length: 12; clone_size: .; v_call: TRBV7-8; cdr3_aa: ASSSDREEYIQY
cdr3_length: 12; clone_size: few; v_call: TRBV29-1; cdr3_aa: SVRGQGLRETQY
cdr3_length: 14; clone_size: .; v_call: TRBV30; cdr3_aa: AWRAGWDSTNEKLF
cdr3_length: 11; clone_size: .; v_call: TRBV7-2; cdr3_aa: ASSRGGHGELF
cdr3_length: 12; clone_size: .; v_call: TRBV5-1; cdr3_aa: ASSRDSSGNTIY
cdr3_length: 13; clone_size: once; v_call: TRBV7-2; cdr3_aa: ASSSRGTGDSPLH
cdr3_length: 13; clone_size: few; v_call: TRBV6-5; cdr3_aa: ASSYSRNLNYGYT
cdr3_length: 13; clone_size: .; v_call: TRBV5-1; cdr3_aa: ASSVPGISKNIQY
cdr3_length: 10; clone_size: .; v_call: TRBV28; cdr3_aa: ASSLAAYEQY
cdr3_length: 15; clone_size: few; v_call: TRBV4-2; cdr3_aa: ASTTTRLRLDTGELF
cdr3_length: 11; clone_size: once; v_call: TRBV4-1; cdr3_aa: ASSQEILQPQH
cdr3_length: 11; clone_size: .; v_call: TRBV6-1; cdr3_aa: ASSEQKSYEQY
cdr3_length: 11; clone_size: .; v_call: TRBV15; cdr3_aa: AIGTGFGTEAF
cdr3_length: 11; clone_size: .; v_call: TRBV9; cdr3_aa: ASSPGGGPEAF
cdr3_length: 11; clone_size: .; v_call: TRBV12-3/TRBV12-4; cdr3_aa: ASSLKRNTEAF
cdr3_length: 11; clone_size: .; v_call: TRBV6-2/TRBV6-3; cdr3_aa: ASSYNRYNEQF
cdr3_length: 14; clone_size: once; v_call: TRBV3-1/TRBV3-2; cdr3_aa: ASSQYAAGSTDTQY
cdr3_length: 14; clone_size: .; v_call: TRBV6-5; cdr3_aa: ASSFPSGRNTGELF
cdr3_length: 13; clone_size: .; v_call: TRBV4-3; cdr3_aa: ASSQDLGGREKLF
cdr3_length: 12; clone_size: few; v_call: TRBV3-1/TRBV3-2; cdr3_aa: ASSRTGDTDTQY
cdr3_length: 15; clone_size: .; v_call: TRBV4-3; cdr3_aa: ASSQDSDRESYNEQF
cdr3_length: 15; clone_size: .; v_call: TRBV18; cdr3_aa: ASSPPGLAGGYNEQF
cdr3_length: 12; clone_size: .; v_call: TRBV5-8; cdr3_aa: AAGRQGRAYEQY
cdr3_length: 13; clone_size: .; v_call: TRBV24-1; cdr3_aa: ATSDPGTGDNEQF
cdr3_length: 12; clone_size: .; v_call: TRBV2; cdr3_aa: ASRRLAGPNEQF
cdr3_length: 14; clone_size: .; v_call: TRBV4-3; cdr3_aa: ASSQDTQVGTDTQY
cdr3_length: 10; clone_size: .; v_call: TRBV28; cdr3_aa: ASSTPGTEAF
cdr3_length: 12; clone_size: .; v_call: TRBV5-6; cdr3_aa: ASSWGQGLAEAF
cdr3_length: 13; clone_size: .; v_call: TRBV28; cdr3_aa: ASRTTGGSGNTIY
cdr3_length: 13; clone_size: .; v_call: TRBV30; cdr3_aa: AWSRGGGGGNTIY
cdr3_length: 12; clone_size: .; v_call: TRBV2; cdr3_aa: ASRVGASTDTQY
cdr3_length: 16; clone_size: .; v_call: TRBV14; cdr3_aa: ASSQGRRSSLYRETQY
cdr3_length: 10; clone_size: .; v_call: TRBV9; cdr3_aa: ASSARQGGYT
cdr3_length: 12; clone_size: .; v_call: TRBV19; cdr3_aa: ASSSRDGQETQY
cdr3_length: 14; clone_size: .; v_call: TRBV18; cdr3_aa: ASSRTASRGRDEQF
cdr3_length: 13; clone_size: .; v_call: TRBV7-7; cdr3_aa: ASSTHGDRGTEAF
cdr3_length: 10; clone_size: once; v_call: TRBV10-3; cdr3_aa: AISGPRDRTF